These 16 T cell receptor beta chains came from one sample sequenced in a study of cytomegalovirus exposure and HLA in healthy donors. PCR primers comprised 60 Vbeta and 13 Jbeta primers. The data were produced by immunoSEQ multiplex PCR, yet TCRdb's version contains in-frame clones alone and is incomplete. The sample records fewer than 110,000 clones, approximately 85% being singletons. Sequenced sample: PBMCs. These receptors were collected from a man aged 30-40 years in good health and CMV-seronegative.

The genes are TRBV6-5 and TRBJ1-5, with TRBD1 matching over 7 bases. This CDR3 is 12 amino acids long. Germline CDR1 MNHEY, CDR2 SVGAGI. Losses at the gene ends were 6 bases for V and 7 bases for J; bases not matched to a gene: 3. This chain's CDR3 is CASRRQGQPQHF. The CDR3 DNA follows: TGTGCCAGCAGGAGACAGGGCCAGCCCCAGCATTTT.

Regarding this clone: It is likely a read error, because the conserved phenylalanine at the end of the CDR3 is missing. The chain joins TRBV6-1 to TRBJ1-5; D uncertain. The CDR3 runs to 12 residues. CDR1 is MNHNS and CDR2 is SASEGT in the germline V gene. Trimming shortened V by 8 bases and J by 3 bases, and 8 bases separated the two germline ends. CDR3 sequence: CASSRDNQPQHV. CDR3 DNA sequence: TGTGCCAGCTCGAGGGACAATCAGCCCCAGCATGTT.

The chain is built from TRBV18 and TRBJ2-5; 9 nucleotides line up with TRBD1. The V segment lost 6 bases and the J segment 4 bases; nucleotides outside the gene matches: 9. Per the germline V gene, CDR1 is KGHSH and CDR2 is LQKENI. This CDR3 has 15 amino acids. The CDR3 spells CASSSTGGWGETQYF. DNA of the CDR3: TGTGCCAGCTCGTCGACAGGGGGTTGGGGAGAGACCCAGTACTTC.

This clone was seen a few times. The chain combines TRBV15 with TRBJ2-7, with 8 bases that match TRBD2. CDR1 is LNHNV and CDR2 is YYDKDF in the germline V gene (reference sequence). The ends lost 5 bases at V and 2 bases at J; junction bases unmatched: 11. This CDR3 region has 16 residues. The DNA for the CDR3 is TGTGCCACCAGCGGAACTTCCGGGACTAGTACCTACGAGCAGTACTTC. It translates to CATSGTSGTSTYEQYF.

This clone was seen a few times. CDR3 in amino acids: CASLGTSGINEQFF. In DNA, the CDR3 is TGCGCCAGCCTAGGGACTAGCGGGATCAATGAGCAGTTCTTC. The chain joins TRBV5-1 to TRBJ2-1; 13 nucleotides agree with TRBD2. Germline V gene lookup returns CDR1 SGHRS and CDR2 YFSETQ. CDR3 length equals 14 residues. The trim removed 7 bases at V and 6 bases at J, leaving 4 bases unmatched.

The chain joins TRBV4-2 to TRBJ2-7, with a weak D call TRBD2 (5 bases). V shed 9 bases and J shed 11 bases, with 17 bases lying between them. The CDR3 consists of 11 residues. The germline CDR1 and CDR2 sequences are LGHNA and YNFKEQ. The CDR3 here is CASGEGTREYF. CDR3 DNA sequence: TGTGCCAGTGGCGAGGGTACGCGGGAGTACTTC.

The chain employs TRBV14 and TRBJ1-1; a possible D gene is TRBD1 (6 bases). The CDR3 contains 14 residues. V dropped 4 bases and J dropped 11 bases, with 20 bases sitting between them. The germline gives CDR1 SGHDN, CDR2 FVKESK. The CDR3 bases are TGTGCCAGCAGCCTAATCCAGGGGCTCAATCGGGCTTTCTTT. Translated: CASSLIQGLNRAFF.

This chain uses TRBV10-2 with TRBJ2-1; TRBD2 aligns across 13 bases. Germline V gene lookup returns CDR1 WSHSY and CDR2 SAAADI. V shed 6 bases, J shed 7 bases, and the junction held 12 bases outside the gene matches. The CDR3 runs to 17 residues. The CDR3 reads CASRTGTWTSGRNEQFF. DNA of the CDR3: TGCGCCAGCAGGACAGGTACCTGGACTAGCGGGAGAAATGAGCAGTTCTTC.

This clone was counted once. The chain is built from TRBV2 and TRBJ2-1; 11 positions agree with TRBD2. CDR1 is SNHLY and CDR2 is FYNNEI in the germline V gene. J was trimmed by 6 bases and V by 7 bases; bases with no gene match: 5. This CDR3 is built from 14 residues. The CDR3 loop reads CASIFSGGANEQFF. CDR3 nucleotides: TGTGCCAGCATTTTTAGCGGGGGGGCCAATGAGCAGTTCTTC.

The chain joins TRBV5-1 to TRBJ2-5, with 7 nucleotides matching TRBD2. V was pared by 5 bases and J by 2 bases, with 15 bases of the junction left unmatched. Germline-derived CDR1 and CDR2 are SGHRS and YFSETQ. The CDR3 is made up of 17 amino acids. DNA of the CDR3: TGCGCCAGCAGGAAAGGACTAGTAAGAACAAGACAAGAGACCCAGTACTTC. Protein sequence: CASRKGLVRTRQETQYF.

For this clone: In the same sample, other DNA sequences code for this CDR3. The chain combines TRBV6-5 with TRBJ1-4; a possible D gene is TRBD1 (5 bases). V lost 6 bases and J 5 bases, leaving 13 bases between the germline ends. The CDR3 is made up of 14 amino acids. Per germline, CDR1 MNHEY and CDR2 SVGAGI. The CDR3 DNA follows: TGTGCCAGCAGCTTCGGGACTGACAATGAAAAACTGTTTTTT. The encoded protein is CASSFGTDNEKLFF.

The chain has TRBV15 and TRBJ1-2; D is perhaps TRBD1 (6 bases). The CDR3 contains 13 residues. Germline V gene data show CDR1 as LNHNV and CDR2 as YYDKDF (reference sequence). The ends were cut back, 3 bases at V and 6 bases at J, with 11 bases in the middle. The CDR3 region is CATSRVAGDGYTF. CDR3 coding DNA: TGTGCCACCAGCAGGGTCGCAGGGGATGGCTACACCTTC.

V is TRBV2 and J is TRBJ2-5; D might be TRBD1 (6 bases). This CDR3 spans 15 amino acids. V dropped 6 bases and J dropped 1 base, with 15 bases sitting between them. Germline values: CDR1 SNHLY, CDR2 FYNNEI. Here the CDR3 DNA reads TGTGCCAGCAGAACAACCTCAGGGGTCCAAGAGACCCAGTACTTC. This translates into CASRTTSGVQETQYF. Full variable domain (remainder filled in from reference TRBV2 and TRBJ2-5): EPEVTQTPSHQVTQMGQEVILRCVPISNHLYFYWYRQILGQKVEFLVSFYNNEISEKSEIFDDQFSVERPDGSNFTLKIRSTKLEDSAMYFCASRTTSGVQETQYFGPGTRLLVL.

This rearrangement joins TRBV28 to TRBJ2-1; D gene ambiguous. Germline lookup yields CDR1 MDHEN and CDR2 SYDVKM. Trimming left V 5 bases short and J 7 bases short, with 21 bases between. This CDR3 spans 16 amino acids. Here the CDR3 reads CASSEMALAGFNEQFF. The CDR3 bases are TGTGCCAGCAGTGAAATGGCATTAGCTGGGTTTAATGAGCAGTTCTTC.

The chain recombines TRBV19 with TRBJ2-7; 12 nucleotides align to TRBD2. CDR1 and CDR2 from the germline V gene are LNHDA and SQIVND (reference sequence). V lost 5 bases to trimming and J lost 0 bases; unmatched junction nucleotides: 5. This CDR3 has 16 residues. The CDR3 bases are TGTGCCAGTAGTGATGAGACTAGCGGGGGCTCCTACGAGCAGTACTTC. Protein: CASSDETSGGSYEQYF.

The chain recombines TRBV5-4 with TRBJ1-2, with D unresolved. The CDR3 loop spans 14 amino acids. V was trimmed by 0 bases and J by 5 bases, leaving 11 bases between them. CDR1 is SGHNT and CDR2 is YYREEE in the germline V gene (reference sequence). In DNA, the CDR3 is TGTGCCAGCAGCTTGGGAGGAGCGGGGTATGGCTACACCTTC. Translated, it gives CASSLGGAGYGYTF.